A selection of T cell receptor beta chains follows, all from one sample in a study of cytomegalovirus exposure and HLA in healthy donors. Here immunoSEQ multiplex PCR was the method, and the copy in TCRdb shows in-frame clones only, minus some. The repertoire has more than 150,000 clones, about 85% of them found once; the top ten carry 1% to 1.5%. Sequencing was performed on PBMCs. The receptors come from a man aged 50 to 59 in good health and CMV-seropositive. Each CDR3 is given with its conserved first and last residue. The order of the fields is V gene, J gene, D gene, clone size, CDR3 protein, CDR3 DNA. D genes are given only for firm matches. Size is omitted from some rows. Given values are once, few, many or a class for expanded clones.

TRBV7-8	TRBJ2-3	TRBD2	.	CASSLACTGLAGGCTDTQYF	TGTGCCAGCAGCTTAGCGTGCACGGGACTAGCGGGAGGTTGCACAGATACGCAGTATTTT
TRBV5-6	TRBJ1-4	.	.	CASSIGAGGTEKLFF	TGTGCCAGCAGTATTGGGGCGGGGGGGACGGAAAAACTGTTTTTT
TRBV2	TRBJ1-2	TRBD1	.	CASILVEGQISTYGYTF	TGTGCCAGCATTCTCGTGGAGGGACAGATAAGTACTTATGGCTACACCTTC
TRBV7-3	TRBJ2-3	TRBD2	.	CATRSGRSADTQYF	TGTGCCACTCGTAGCGGGAGGTCCGCAGATACGCAGTATTTT
TRBV5-1	TRBJ1-5	.	.	CASSEQGFQPQHF	TGCGCCAGCAGCGAACAGGGTTTTCAGCCCCAGCATTTT
TRBV30	TRBJ2-7	.	.	CAWSAGGAYEQYF	TGTGCCTGGAGTGCTGGGGGCGCGTACGAGCAGTACTTC
TRBV27	TRBJ1-1	TRBD1	.	CASSRPSDRGAFF	TGTGCCAGCAGTAGACCGAGCGACAGGGGAGCTTTCTTT
TRBV7-2	TRBJ2-1	.	.	CASSLGRRGEQFF	TGTGCCAGCAGCTTAGGTAGAAGGGGCGAGCAGTTCTTC
TRBV6-1	TRBJ2-3	TRBD2	.	CASSLGLVGTDTQYF	TGTGCCAGCAGCTTGGGACTAGTCGGCACAGATACGCAGTATTTT
TRBV30	TRBJ1-4	.	.	CAWETGIGRTEKLFF	TGTGCCTGGGAAACAGGGATTGGGCGTACTGAAAAACTGTTTTTT
TRBV28	TRBJ1-2	TRBD1	few	CASTLGGQENYGYTF	TGTGCCAGCACTCTAGGGGGACAGGAGAACTATGGCTACACCTTC
TRBV6-5	TRBJ1-2	.	once	CASSYSRSSRGYTF	TGTGCCAGCAGTTACTCGAGGTCTTCGAGAGGCTACACCTTC
TRBV6-1	TRBJ1-5	TRBD1	.	CASSMGQGFQPQHF	TGTGCCAGCAGTATGGGACAGGGCTTTCAGCCCCAGCATTTT
TRBV19	TRBJ1-1	.	.	CASSISQARGSEAFF	TGTGCCAGTAGTATTTCGCAGGCCAGGGGAAGTGAAGCTTTCTTT
TRBV11-3	TRBJ2-7	.	.	CASSLEVGDRPSSYEQYF	TGTGCCAGCAGCTTAGAGGTTGGCGACAGGCCAAGCTCCTACGAGCAGTACTTC
TRBV4-2	TRBJ1-1	.	.	CASSQDHGTQFTEAFF	TGTGCCAGCAGCCAAGATCATGGGACACAATTCACTGAAGCTTTCTTT
TRBV28	TRBJ1-6	.	.	CASSWGGGGSSPLHF	TGTGCCAGCAGTTGGGGTGGAGGCGGGAGTTCACCCCTCCACTTT
TRBV7-9	TRBJ1-2	.	once	CASSLNNRDSYGYTF	TGTGCCAGCAGCTTAAATAACAGGGATTCCTATGGCTACACCTTC
TRBV30	TRBJ1-1	TRBD1	.	CAWSATGLGTEAFF	TGTGCCTGGAGTGCGACAGGGTTGGGCACTGAAGCTTTCTTT
TRBV6-1	TRBJ2-1	.	.	CASSEYYNEQFF	TGTGCCAGCAGTGAGTACTACAATGAGCAGTTCTTC
TRBV5-1	TRBJ1-2	TRBD1	.	CASSPRQGSGYGYTF	TGCGCCAGCAGCCCCCGACAGGGCAGCGGCTATGGCTACACCTTC
TRBV9	TRBJ1-4	.	.	CASSLRGYGEKLFF	TGTGCCAGCAGCCTAAGGGGGTACGGTGAAAAACTGTTTTTT
TRBV30	TRBJ1-5	.	.	CAWSVVGQYNQPQHF	TGTGCCTGGAGTGTAGTGGGGCAGTACAATCAGCCCCAGCATTTT
TRBV7-6	TRBJ1-1	TRBD1	.	CASSLVATGAMNTEAFF	TGTGCCAGCAGCTTAGTAGCGACAGGGGCTATGAACACTGAAGCTTTCTTT
TRBV4-1	TRBJ2-7	TRBD2	.	CASSRGTSGSEQYF	TGCGCCAGCAGCCGAGGGACTAGCGGGAGCGAGCAGTACTTC
TRBV7-2	TRBJ2-7	TRBD1	.	CASSLGTGSFYEQYF	TGTGCCAGCAGCTTAGGGACAGGGTCCTTCTACGAGCAGTACTTC
TRBV28	TRBJ1-2	TRBD1	.	CASSLPLRTGGRYGYTF	TGTGCCAGCAGTTTACCACTTAGGACAGGGGGCAGATATGGCTACACCTTC
TRBV6-4	TRBJ2-3	.	.	CASSDPPEGSTDTQYF	TGTGCCAGCAGTGACCCCCCCGAGGGAAGCACAGATACGCAGTATTTT
TRBV29-1	TRBJ1-1	TRBD1	once	CSVGYRGLMNTEAFF	TGCAGCGTGGGTTACAGGGGTCTCATGAACACTGAAGCTTTCTTT
TRBV29-1	TRBJ2-7	.	.	CSVEDPRGGSYEQYF	TGCAGCGTTGAAGATCCAAGGGGGGGATCCTACGAGCAGTACTTC
TRBV2	TRBJ1-2	TRBD1	.	CASSEMGRGSGYTF	TGTGCCAGCAGTGAAATGGGCAGGGGGTCTGGCTACACCTTC
TRBV6-1	TRBJ2-7	TRBD2	.	CASSEPLGLAISYEQYF	TGTGCCAGCAGTGAACCCCTTGGACTAGCGATCTCCTACGAGCAGTACTTC
TRBV5-6	TRBJ1-4	.	.	CASSPLGRGDEKLFF	TGTGCCAGCAGCCCCCTGGGCAGGGGAGATGAAAAACTGTTTTTT